This entry describes one T cell receptor (beta chain). This receptor's antigen is unknown. No much larger clone is present one base from it, and per-base qualities are unavailable. Including the terminal cysteine and phenylalanine, the CDR3 comprises 13 residues. Solely the CDR3 DNA is kept, with 39 bases framed from the first base. V loses 2 bases of germline sequence and J loses 8 bases, and the interval between the two ends is 12 bases. Based on the germline V gene (reference sequence), the CDR1 and CDR2 sequences are SEHNR and FQNEAQ. The CDR3 regions of human TCRbeta chains were analyzed by immunosequencing. As for the authors' bioinformatics: Repertoire TCRs were matched against a reference library of SARS-CoV-2-specific TCRs generated with the MIRA antigen-specificity platform. Breadth meant the fraction of unique TCRs that were SARS-CoV-2-associated, whereas depth meant the fraction of total T cells that were SARS-CoV-2-associated. Using the MIRA data, each spike-specific TCR was assigned both to the spike region to which the TCR was reactive and to a CD4 or CD8 class. Log10-transformed breadth and depth values were compared by one-way ANOVA with Sidak's multiple comparisons tests. Entries here come from immuneACCESS through TCRdb and include only in-frame sequences with V and J called. Some clones fail to appear in such tables; in the studies checked, an unresolved V gene covers under half of the shortfall, and the cause of the remainder is unknown. V, J and clone size are taken as reported in that table, and D and trimming were inferred from the DNA itself. This sample gives about 69,000 clones in total; less than 85% of them show up just once. The ten biggest clones cover 25% of the sample.

The sample's time point label is to be understood as: about 28 days (+/-7) after the second vaccine dose. AZD1222 recipients with second doses at about 4 weeks or about 12 weeks were pooled, because spike-specific TCR depth and breadth did not differ between schedules. Vaccinee samples were obtained from the UK trials COV001 and COV002, which included a single-blind randomized controlled phase 2/3 trial of AZD1222 (ChAdOx1 nCoV-19) in healthy adults. For TCRbeta chain sequencing, PBMC samples were collected from trial participants at day 0 and at day 28 after the second dose. This entry belongs to a study of T cell responses to AZD1222 COVID-19 vaccine (dated by TCRdb to the early 2020s). Describing the broader study: A total of about 230 trial participants underwent TCR sequencing, of whom approximately 210 received two doses of AZD1222 and approximately 25 received two doses of the MenACWY control vaccine. Enrollment into the trials was organized by age into subgroups of 18-55, 56-69 and 70-plus years, and those subgroups contained approximately 150, 30 and 60 TCR-sequenced participants, respectively. General conclusions and limits of the study: Conclusions about previously exposed vaccinees are limited because only six or seven AZD1222 recipients were SARS-CoV-2 seropositive at baseline. The 56-69-year group was small, and its depth increase did not reach significance, likely because of low power. After two AZD1222 doses, both the breadth and the depth of spike-specific TCRs were significantly higher than at day 0 and than in MenACWY recipients. Reportedly, almost half of the unique spike-specific TCRs recognized epitopes lying outside the regions that are mutated in the B.1.351 and B.1.1.7 variants. The whole spike protein was spanned by vaccine-associated CD4 TCRs, and dominant responses were seen in regions 160-218 and 743-854. Most participants were white British and females outnumbered males, and the authors suggested that clonal diversity may have been underestimated. Because no day 14 peak-response samples were available, repertoires were characterized only after the peak T cell response.

The chain is made from TRBV7-9 and TRBJ1-2, with the D gene too uncertain to name. Sample: peripheral blood, taken 28 days after the second AZD1222 dose. The origin of this receptor is an adult who received the AZD1222 COVID-19 vaccine. Here the CDR3 is given as CASSLQVGGGYTF. The nucleotide sequence reads as follows: TGTGCCAGCAGCTTACAGGTTGGAGGGGGCTACACCTTC.